This TCR beta chain derives from a study of human CD8 memory T cell subsets. Whole-study results and caveats: Sequencing was confined to T cell receptor beta chains in the study. Repertoires of stem-like memory and precursor exhausted T cells showed minimal mutual overlap.

This clonotype is deemed medium-sized (0.01 to 0.1%) by its frequency. The target antigen is unknown. The CDR3 contains 15 residues. In germline, CDR1 is MNHNS, CDR2 SASEGT. UMI-labeled 5' RACE was used to make TCR beta libraries. TCRdb re-called the 5' RACE reads and shows each CDR3 protein once, DNA omitted. This sample's table reports about 8,800 distinct CDR3 sequences. It was CCR7+ PD-1+ TIGIT+ early memory CD8+ T cells with exhausted-like traits that constituted TPEX cells. The TCR was taken from a human donor in good health. The chain uses TRBV6-1 and TRBJ1-3. Sequenced: CD8+ T cells from PBMCs. CDR3 residues: CASSESTNSGNTIYF.